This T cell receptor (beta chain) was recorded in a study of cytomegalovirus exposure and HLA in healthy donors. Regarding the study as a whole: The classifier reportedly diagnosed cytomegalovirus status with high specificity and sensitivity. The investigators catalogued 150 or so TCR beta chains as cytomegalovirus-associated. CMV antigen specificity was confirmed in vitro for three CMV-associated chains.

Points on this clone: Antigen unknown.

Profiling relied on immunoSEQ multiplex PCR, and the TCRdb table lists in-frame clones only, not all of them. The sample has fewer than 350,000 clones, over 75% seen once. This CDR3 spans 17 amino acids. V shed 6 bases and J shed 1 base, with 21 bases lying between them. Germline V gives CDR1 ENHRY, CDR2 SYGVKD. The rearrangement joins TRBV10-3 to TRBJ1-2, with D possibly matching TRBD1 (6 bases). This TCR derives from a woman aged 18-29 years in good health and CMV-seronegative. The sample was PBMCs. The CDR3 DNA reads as TGTGCCATCAGCCCACGGACAGTCGGGAAACTTAACTATGGCTACACCTTC. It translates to CAISPRTVGKLNYGYTF.